This paragraph covers one TCR beta chain sequence. The same CDR3 also results from other DNA sequences found in this sample. The data are from a study of shared clonotypes between healthy human individuals. This table comes from immunoSEQ multiplex PCR, and its TCRdb copy is limited to in-frame clones, with some not included. Of some 2,100,000 clones listed, 95% are singletons. The CDR3 is 15 residues long. Unmatched junction bases numbered 3, after V lost 1 base and J lost 6 bases. From germline, CDR1 is MGHRA and CDR2 YSYEKL. The rearrangement uses TRBV4-1 and TRBJ1-5; TRBD1 aligns across 10 bases. The receptor's source is a man younger than 30 in good health. The source material was naive CD4+ T cells sorted from blood. Subset reported: CD45RA+ positively selected. The CDR3 DNA reads TGCGCCAGCAGCCAAGTAGGACAGGGGGGTCAGCCCCAGCATTTT. Amino acids: CASSQVGQGGQPQHF.